This passage covers 28 T cell receptor beta chains from one sample sequenced in a study of PD-1 blockade in classical Hodgkin lymphoma. All trial patients relapsed after autologous stem cell transplantation. Assay used: immunoSEQ multiplex PCR; TCRdb lists only in-frame clones, some missing. The table has about 11,000 clones, about 75% seen once. The sample consisted of peripheral blood mononuclear cells (PBMCs), taken at baseline. The receptors were sampled from a human donor with classical Hodgkin lymphoma.

Regarding this clone: A junction end diverges from the germline sequence, so it may reflect a read error. The chain uses TRBV7-9 and TRBJ2-7; TRBD2 might be the D (6 bases). Germline values: CDR1 SEHNR, CDR2 FQNEAQ (reference sequence). The CDR3 totals 10 residues. The CDR3 protein is CASSFREKVF. Written as DNA, the CDR3 is TGTGCCAGCAGCTTCCGGGAGAAGGTCTTC.

This clone has just one count. V and J are TRBV9 and TRBJ2-7, with 14 bases identical to TRBD2. Germline V gene sequence: CDR1 SGDLS, CDR2 YYNGEE. The CDR3 is made up of 18 amino acids. Unmatched junction bases numbered 7, after V lost 2 bases and J lost 0 bases. CDR3 loop: CASSVGTSGGDSSYEQYF. The CDR3 DNA follows: TGTGCCAGCAGCGTCGGGACTAGCGGGGGAGACAGCTCCTACGAGCAGTACTTC.

V is TRBV7-2 and J is TRBJ1-2; the D is unclear. The CDR3 length is 14 residues. Trimming shortened V by 0 bases and J by 5 bases, and 10 bases separated the two germline ends. Per the germline V gene, CDR1 is SGHTA and CDR2 is FQGNSA. CDR3 residues: CASSLAPEAYGYTF. Written as DNA, the CDR3 is TGTGCCAGCAGCTTAGCGCCAGAGGCTTATGGCTACACCTTC.

The CDR3 DNA reads TGTGCCAGTAGCTTCGGGACCCCGGGTGATGAGCAGTTCTTC. This codes for CASSFGTPGDEQFF. This chain joins TRBV19 and TRBJ2-1; D is possibly TRBD1 or TRBD2 (5 bases each). V was clipped by 6 bases and J by 8 bases, with 17 bases between them. CDR1 and CDR2 (germline): LNHDA, SQIVND (reference sequence). CDR3 size: 14 residues.

The J gene is TRBJ1-5, the V gene TRBV19; D is unclear. Germline loops: CDR1 LNHDA, CDR2 SQIVND (reference sequence). This CDR3 spans 15 amino acids. The V and J ends lost 0 bases and 0 bases respectively, with 6 bases between them. The CDR3 spells CASSIDPFSNQPQHF. For the CDR3, the DNA is TGTGCCAGTAGTATAGACCCCTTTAGCAATCAGCCCCAGCATTTT.

In its sample, this clone is medium-sized. The chain recombines TRBV7-9 with TRBJ1-1; a possible D gene is TRBD1 (5 bases). Germline lookup yields CDR1 SEHNR and CDR2 FQNEAQ (reference sequence). V lost 5 bases, J lost 8 bases, and 12 bases lay in between. The CDR3 sequence is 12 residues long. CDR3 loop: CASSLGTEEAFF. The CDR3 coding sequence is TGTGCCAGCAGCCTCGGGACGGAAGAAGCTTTCTTT.

The chain uses TRBV6-9 and TRBJ2-1; D is perhaps TRBD1 (6 bases). Germline CDR1 and CDR2: MNHGY and SVAAGI. Trimming left V 7 bases short and J 6 bases short, with 10 bases between. The CDR3 is 12 amino acids. CDR3 residues: CASITGSNEQFF. The CDR3 bases are TGTGCCAGCATTACAGGGAGCAATGAGCAGTTCTTC.

The CDR3 region is CASSQWGPGTEAFF. CDR3 nucleotide sequence: TGTGCCAGCAGCCAATGGGGGCCGGGCACTGAAGCTTTCTTT. The rearrangement links TRBV16 to TRBJ1-1, with a possible D match to TRBD1 (6 bases). With 1 base removed from V and 4 bases from J, the gap between germline ends came to 10 bases. The V gene's germline CDR1 is KGHSY and CDR2 FQNENV. The CDR3 spans 14 residues. Supplemented by reference TRBV16 and TRBJ1-1, the full variable domain reads GEEVAQTPKHLVRGEGQKAKLYCAPIKGHSYVFWYQQVLKNEFKFLISFQNENVFDETGMPKERFSAKCLPNSPCSLEIQATKLEDSAVYFCASSQWGPGTEAFFGQGTRLTVV.

The chain uses TRBV19 and TRBJ1-1; 11 positions match TRBD1. Germline loops: CDR1 LNHDA, CDR2 SQIVND (reference sequence). The CDR3 is 18 residues long. After removal of 4 bases from V and 0 bases from J, the junction contained 10 bases not matched to a gene. In DNA, the CDR3 is TGTGCCAGTAGTACCCTCGGGACAGGGGGGGTCATGAACACTGAAGCTTTCTTT. Its translation: CASSTLGTGGVMNTEAFF.

The gene calls are TRBV19 and TRBJ1-1; TRBD1 is a possible D gene (5 bases). The length of the CDR3 is 12 residues. Trimming pared 7 bases from V and 5 bases from J, leaving 11 bases between. Germline values: CDR1 LNHDA, CDR2 SQIVND (reference sequence). CDR3 DNA sequence: TGTGCCAGTAATCGGTGGGGGACTGAAGCTTTCTTT. Encoded protein: CASNRWGTEAFF.

This chain connects TRBV9 to TRBJ2-3; maybe TRBD2 (7 bases). CDR1 and CDR2 from the germline V gene are SGDLS and YYNGEE. The CDR3 runs to 14 residues. With 7 bases removed from V and 6 bases from J, the gap between germline ends came to 18 bases. The CDR3 spells CASSGRGAGDTQYF. Here the CDR3 DNA reads TGTGCCAGCTCCGGTCGGGGGGCGGGGGATACGCAGTATTTT.

The chain joins TRBV13 to TRBJ2-6, with D perhaps TRBD1 (5 bases). The V gene lost 4 bases and the J gene lost 13 bases, with 17 bases spanning the gap. The CDR3 spans 14 residues. CDR1 PRHDT and CDR2 FYEKMQ come from the germline V gene (reference sequence). The CDR3 reads CASSSRQTLGVLTF. The CDR3 region has the DNA TGTGCCAGCAGCTCCCGACAGACCCTTGGAGTCCTGACTTTC.

The V and J genes are TRBV4-3 and TRBJ1-1; 7 bases are a match to TRBD1. The CDR3 consists of 16 residues. J was trimmed by 5 bases and V by 8 bases; bases with no gene match: 17. Germline V CDR1 and CDR2: LGHNA, YSLEER. The CDR3, as DNA: TGCGCCAGCGAGCAAGGCCTAGAGAGGGGGCGAACTGAAGCTTTCTTT. Translation: CASEQGLERGRTEAFF.

V is TRBV7-9 and J is TRBJ2-2; D unclear. The V end was cut by 4 bases, the J end by 3 bases, with 12 bases between. The CDR3 length is 15 residues. Germline lookup yields CDR1 SEHNR and CDR2 FQNEAQ (reference sequence). For the CDR3, the DNA is TGTGCCAGCAGCTCCCTAGGCCGCTACACCGGGGAGCTGTTTTTT. It yields the protein CASSSLGRYTGELFF.

Here the CDR3 reads CASSEALGQSNLKETQYF. The CDR3 bases are TGTGCCAGCAGTGAAGCGCTGGGACAAAGTAACCTGAAAGAGACCCAGTACTTC. The rearrangement uses TRBV2 and TRBJ2-5; the D gene is possibly TRBD1 (6 bases). CDR1 SNHLY and CDR2 FYNNEI come from the germline V gene. The CDR3 contains 18 residues. Trimming cost V 0 bases and J 3 bases, with 20 bases left between them.

This clone was counted between two and nine times. The chain recombines TRBV11-3 with TRBJ2-1; 11 nucleotides line up with TRBD1. The J segment lost 6 bases and the V segment lost 5 bases, leaving 6 bases of the junction unmatched. CDR3 length: 15 residues. The germline V gene encodes CDR1 SGHNT and CDR2 YENEEA. CDR3 sequence: CASSLRGTGGNEQFF. The CDR3 DNA reads as TGTGCCAGCAGCCTCCGCGGGACAGGGGGCAATGAGCAGTTCTTC.

In nucleotides, the CDR3 is TGTGCCACCACCAGACAGGGAACTAACACCGGGGAGCTGTTTTTT. It codes for CATTRQGTNTGELFF. V gene TRBV2 combines with J gene TRBJ2-2; 7 bases map to TRBD1. There are 15 residues in the CDR3. With 10 bases clipped from V and 2 bases from J, the junction kept 10 bases outside the gene matches. Germline V gene sequence: CDR1 SNHLY, CDR2 FYNNEI.

This clone was recorded only once. CDR3 in amino acids: CASSSNIGQGNEKLFF. CDR3 nucleotides: TGTGCCAGCAGTTCTAACATCGGACAGGGTAATGAAAAACTGTTTTTT. The chain joins TRBV28 to TRBJ1-4; 8 nucleotides match TRBD1. CDR3 length: 16 residues. V dropped 4 bases and J dropped 4; count of bases not matched to a gene: 8. Germline V lookup: CDR1 MDHEN, CDR2 SYDVKM.

V is TRBV5-1 and J is TRBJ2-2; 13 bases are shared with TRBD2. Germline V lookup: CDR1 SGHRS, CDR2 YFSETQ. CDR3 length: 15 amino acids. After removal of 4 bases from V and 6 bases from J, the junction contained 3 bases not matched to a gene. CDR3 sequence (DNA): TGCGCCAGCAGCGTGGGACTAGCGGGGCCCGGGGAGCTGTTTTTT. It is translated as CASSVGLAGPGELFF.

CDR3 in amino acids: CASSPLTEAFF. DNA for the CDR3: TGTGCCAGCAGTCCACTAACTGAAGCTTTCTTT. The V call is TRBV6-5, the J call TRBJ1-1, with D unresolved. Looked up from germline, CDR1 is MNHEY and CDR2 is SVGAGI. V shed 5 bases and J shed 5 bases, with 6 bases lying between them. The CDR3 runs to 11 residues.

Concerning this clone: Relative to the germline gene, one junction end is altered; a read error may explain this. The CDR3 DNA reads TGTGCTAGCAGCGCCTCGGTTGGGGACGAGCAGTACTTC. It yields the protein CASSASVGDEQYF. The chain links TRBV7-7 to TRBJ2-7; D is uncertain. The V gene's germline CDR1 is SSHAT and CDR2 FNYEAQ (reference sequence). This CDR3 region has 13 residues. The full variable domain, its missing parts supplied by reference TRBV7-7 and TRBJ2-7, is GAGVSQSPRYKVTKRGQDVTLRCDPISSHATLYWYQQALGQGPEFLTYFNYEAQPDKSGLPSDRFSAERPEGSISTLTIQRTEQRDSAMYRCASSASVGDEQYFGPGTRLTVT.

The V call is TRBV19, the J call TRBJ2-3; 13 bases agree with TRBD2. The germline gives CDR1 LNHDA, CDR2 SQIVND (reference sequence). CDR3 size: 17 residues. V lost 8 bases to trimming and J lost 0 bases; unmatched junction nucleotides: 8. CDR3 sequence reads: CASSTSGGIKSTDTQYF. DNA of the CDR3: TGTGCCAGTTCGACTAGCGGGGGGATAAAAAGCACAGATACGCAGTATTTT. The variable domain in full, completed from reference TRBV19 and TRBJ2-3, reads DGGITQSPKYLFRKEGQNVTLSCEQNLNHDAMYWYRQDPGQGLRLIYYSQIVNDFQKGDIAEGYSVSREKKESFPLTVTSAQKNPTAFYLCASSTSGGIKSTDTQYFGPGTRLTVL.

The V gene is TRBV11-2, the J gene TRBJ1-2, with D uncertain. With 4 bases removed from V and 0 bases from J, the gap between germline ends came to 15 bases. This CDR3 region has 16 residues. Germline V gene lookup returns CDR1 SGHAT and CDR2 FQNNGV. The CDR3 DNA follows: TGTGCCAGCAGCTCCACCGCTACTATTACTAACTATGGCTACACCTTC. The encoded protein is CASSSTATITNYGYTF.

This clone has more than one count but fewer than ten. The gene calls are TRBV18 and TRBJ1-1; D remains ambiguous. CDR3 length: 14 amino acids. Germline CDR1 reads KGHSH; CDR2 reads LQKENI. Trimming cost V 9 bases and J 6 bases, with 20 bases left between them. As DNA, the CDR3 is TGTGCCAGTTCTCCCCCCTACGGGTCCTCTGAAGCTTTCTTT. This translates into CASSPPYGSSEAFF.

This clone was seen only a few times. The genes are TRBV5-1 and TRBJ2-7; TRBD2 aligns across 11 bases. J lost 7 bases, V lost 4 bases, and 13 bases had no gene match. Germline loops: CDR1 SGHRS, CDR2 YFSETQ. CDR3 length: 16 amino acids. Here the CDR3 reads CASSLLSGGAIEEQYF. CDR3 bases: TGCGCCAGCAGCCTCCTTAGCGGGGGGGCGATCGAAGAGCAGTACTTC.

The rearrangement joins TRBV5-8 to TRBJ2-3; 12 positions match TRBD2. The J segment lost 3 bases and the V segment lost 0 bases, leaving 2 bases of the junction unmatched. Germline V gene data show CDR1 as SGHTS and CDR2 as YDEGEE. CDR3 size: 16 residues. In DNA form, the CDR3 reads TGTGCCAGCAGCTTGGGGACTAGCGGGGATACAGATACGCAGTATTTT. It is translated as CASSLGTSGDTDTQYF.

This chain connects TRBV28 to TRBJ1-5; TRBD1 matches at 7 bases. The V and J ends lost 5 bases and 4 bases, in that order; junction bases with no gene match: 14. Germline lookup yields CDR1 MDHEN and CDR2 SYDVKM. This CDR3 is 17 amino acids long. The chain's CDR3 is CASSLNRDSGFNQPQHF. In DNA form, the CDR3 reads TGTGCCAGCAGTCTAAACCGGGACAGCGGTTTTAATCAGCCCCAGCATTTT.

This chain links TRBV2 with TRBJ1-1; TRBD1 is a possible D gene (5 bases). Germline lookup yields CDR1 SNHLY and CDR2 FYNNEI. The CDR3 sequence is 15 residues long. V lost 6 bases, J lost 10 bases, and 24 bases lay in between. This CDR3 is CASSEMTGGVKGAFF. CDR3 DNA: TGTGCCAGCAGCGAGATGACCGGAGGGGTTAAGGGAGCTTTCTTT.